This entry concerns a single TCR beta chain. Its antigen target is currently unknown. No clone much larger than this one lies a single base away; base qualities are absent. Other nucleotide sequences in the sample specify the same CDR3. Based on the germline V gene (reference sequence), the CDR1 and CDR2 sequences are GTSNPN and SVGIG. Trimming at the junction amounts to 0 bases on V and 0 bases on J, and the germline ends lie 10 bases apart. Its CDR3 holds 15 amino acids, cysteine through phenylalanine. Kept here is only the CDR3 DNA, which spans 45 bases and is read in frame from base 1. The entry originates in a study of shared clonotypes between healthy human individuals (dated by TCRdb to the early 2020s). Study-level background: The cohort comprised a couple of women and a few men aged 18 to 49 years. To estimate repertoire size and how much clonotypes are shared between individuals, the study performed deep sequencing of blood TCR repertoires from about 5 healthy adults. Libraries were prepared and TCR repertoires were sequenced by different laboratories using diverse techniques, in order to increase sequencing depth and limit assay-specific biases. Each donor's leukapheresis produced roughly between about 0.85 and 10 billion PBMCs.

Findings and caveats that apply to the study as a whole: Pairwise subsampling indicated that sequencing depth was expected to affect the degree of clonotype sharing among donors. The small number of donors limited the genetic and exposure-history diversity represented. Sampling was limited to blood, and TCR repertoires in tissue likely differ from TCR repertoires in blood.

Using the deep immunoSEQ assay, TCR CDR3 regions were amplified from genomic DNA by multiplex PCR. Extracted genomic DNA from each cell subset was spread evenly across all wells of several immunoSEQ 96-well plates, with each plate serving as a replicate. Each replicate PCR for unsorted PBMC received approximately 300 ng genomic DNA, equal to tens of thousands of T cell genomes. Ten immunoSEQ deep assay plates were used to sequence unsorted PBMC genomic DNA. Purified libraries were measured with a Qubit 3.0 fluorometer, size-checked on a Bioanalyzer 2100, and measured again with the KAPA Library Quantification kit. Every immunoSEQ 96-well plate was sequenced on a separate single-read 150-cycle Illumina NextSeq 550 flow cell. Per the original workflow: Because the immunoSEQ output held only junctional sequences and lacked quality scores, the filtering could not match the filtering applied to full-length reads. Sequences were annotated with PyIR, a Python wrapper for IgBLAST v1.9, and V/J genes and CDR3 were assigned using IMGT germline references. Reads were removed for weak V/J assignments (E-value above 1e-6), missing CDR3, stop codons, out-of-frame junctions, or ambiguous translated residues. V3J clonotypes were defined as sequences sharing an identical inferred V gene, J gene, and CDR3 amino acid sequence. Percentage overlap between repertoires was computed as shared unique clonotypes divided by the size of the smaller repertoire. RTK rarefaction, the Chao1 estimator, and Recon v2.1 estimates of unobserved clonotypes were used to assess repertoire richness. Entries here come from immuneACCESS through TCRdb and include only in-frame sequences with V and J called. Some clones fail to appear in such tables; in the studies checked, an unresolved V gene covers under half of the shortfall, and the cause of the remainder is unknown. V and J calls and clone size are those listed in that table; D and trimming were worked out from the DNA. This sample is represented by hundreds of thousands of clones; around three quarters of them were singletons. 9.5% to 15% of the sample comes from the top ten.

Donors were healthy HIV-negative adults with no recently reported acute infections or vaccinations. Every donor was a Caucasian adult residing in Nashville, Tennessee, USA. For unsorted samples, some 90 million PBMCs were counted and genomic DNA was extracted with the QIAamp DNA Blood Mini kit. Blood was obtained by leukapheresis, after which PBMCs were separated by Ficoll-Histopaque density gradient centrifugation and cryopreserved in liquid nitrogen vapor phase. The chain is assembled from TRBV30 and TRBJ2-3; the D gene is not confidently resolved. The material sequenced was PBMCs. This clonotype was obtained from a woman in her forties in good health. Some clones in this sample may be carry-over from other donors' samples. The nucleotide sequence is given as TGTGCCTGGAGTGTGGGCAGTACCAGCACAGATACGCAGTATTTT. Translated, it reads CAWSVGSTSTDTQYF.